The 18 T cell receptor beta chains below come from one sample, sequenced in a study of T cells in Graves' hyperthyroidism and ophthalmopathy. Amplification of TCR beta CDR3 regions used RNA as the template. HTBI primers were used for first-round RT-PCR of the TCR CDR3. TCRdb redid the calling of the multiplex PCR reads with MiXCR, one entry per CDR3 protein. This sample yields 240,000 or so distinct CDR3 sequences, of which around 17% are seen a single time; under 35% belongs to the top ten. Sequencing was performed on blood. These receptor sequences come from a woman aged 18-29 years with Graves' ophthalmopathy.

This clonotype occurred many times. This sequence joins TRBV7-9 and TRBJ1-5; 9 bases are a match to TRBD1. The V gene's germline CDR1 is SEHNR and CDR2 FQNEAQ (reference sequence). Trimming at V came to 4 bases and at J to 3 bases, leaving 7 bases not matched to a gene. The CDR3 length is 16 residues. The CDR3 region is CASSSGTGKVNQPQHF. The DNA of the CDR3 is TGTGCCAGCAGCTCCGGGACAGGGAAGGTCAATCAGCCCCAGCATTTT.

There are many counts of this clonotype. V is TRBV19 and J is TRBJ2-7; no firm D call. The CDR3 is 12 amino acids. Germline-derived CDR1 and CDR2 are LNHDA and SQIVND (reference sequence). The ends were cut back, 4 bases at V and 2 bases at J, with 6 bases in the middle. CDR3 residues: CASSNWAYEQYF. CDR3 nucleotides: TGTGCCAGTAGTAACTGGGCCTACGAGCAGTACTTC.

This clonotype occurred many times. V and J are TRBV2 and TRBJ2-5; TRBD1 matches at 9 bases. The V gene end was trimmed by 3 bases and the J gene end by 3 bases; junction bases not matched to a gene: 11. Per germline, CDR1 SNHLY and CDR2 FYNNEI. The CDR3 is 17 amino acids. The CDR3 DNA is TGTGCCAGCAGTGAGGGGACAGGGATCAAGCTCAAAGAGACCCAGTACTTC. Its protein product is CASSEGTGIKLKETQYF.

This clonotype has at least ten counts. J is TRBJ1-3 and V is TRBV13; tentative D call: TRBD1 (6 bases). Looked up from germline, CDR1 is PRHDT and CDR2 is FYEKMQ (reference sequence). The CDR3 is 17 amino acids. The V and J ends lost 0 bases and 0 bases respectively, with 12 bases between them. The CDR3 here is CASSLGRGGSSGNTIYF. CDR3 DNA: TGTGCCAGCAGCTTAGGCCGGGGGGGCTCCTCTGGAAACACCATATATTTT.

This clonotype was detected many times. The gene calls are TRBV20-1 and TRBJ2-1; no clear D. Germline CDR1 reads DFQATT; CDR2 reads SNEGSKA (reference sequence). This CDR3 comprises 13 residues. V dropped 6 bases and J dropped 0 bases, with 9 bases sitting between them. CDR3 region: CSAKSPSYNEQFF. Here the CDR3 DNA reads TGCAGTGCCAAGTCTCCCTCCTACAATGAGCAGTTCTTC.

This clonotype appeared many times. The V gene is TRBV6-1, the J gene TRBJ2-2, with D perhaps TRBD1 or TRBD2 (6 bases each). Trimming took 4 bases from V and 6 from J, leaving 12 bases between them. The CDR3 spans 14 residues. Germline values: CDR1 MNHNS, CDR2 SASEGT. The CDR3 spells CASSGGADAGELFF. The CDR3 coding sequence is TGTGCCAGCAGTGGGGGGGCGGATGCCGGGGAGCTGTTTTTT.

Many counts were recorded for this clonotype. The V gene is TRBV6-1, the J gene TRBJ2-4, with no clear D. The V end lost 6 bases, the J end lost 3 bases, and 12 bases lay between the germline ends. Per the germline V gene, CDR1 is MNHNS and CDR2 is SASEGT. The CDR3 contains 14 residues. CDR3 nucleotides: TGTGCCAGCAGGGACCGAACGGGCAAAAACATTCAGTACTTC. Its protein product is CASRDRTGKNIQYF.

This clonotype was recorded many times. The chain carries TRBV3-1 and TRBJ1-6, with D possibly TRBD1 on 6 matching bases. The CDR3 has 15 amino acids. Germline CDR1 is LGHDT and CDR2 is YNNKEL (reference sequence). Trimming took 5 bases from V and 7 from J, leaving 15 bases between them. CDR3: CASSSGGLNNSPLHF. Written as DNA, the CDR3 is TGTGCCAGCAGCTCCGGGGGCCTTAACAATTCACCCCTCCACTTT.

This clonotype appeared a few times. The J gene is TRBJ2-3, the V gene TRBV28; TRBD2 matches 15 bases. V was pared by 7 bases and J by 7 bases, with 21 bases of the junction left unmatched. Per germline, CDR1 MDHEN and CDR2 SYDVKM. The CDR3 sequence is 20 residues long. CDR3 coding DNA: TGTGCCAGCAACCCAACGGTGAGGACTAGCGGGGGGGCGATGCGACATACGCAGTATTTT. Protein sequence: CASNPTVRTSGGAMRHTQYF. Together with reference TRBV28 and TRBJ2-3, the CDR3 gives the full variable domain: DVKVTQSSRYLVKRTGEKVFLECVQDMDHENMFWYRQDPGLGLRLIYFSYDVKMKEKGDIPEGYSVSREKKERFSLILESASTNQTSMYLCASNPTVRTSGGAMRHTQYFGPGTRLTVL.

At least ten counts were recorded for this clonotype. V gene TRBV29-1 combines with J gene TRBJ2-3, with D perhaps matching TRBD1 or TRBD2 (5 bases each). Per germline, CDR1 SQVTM and CDR2 ANQGSEA. V lost 4 bases and J 2 bases, leaving 13 bases between the germline ends. CDR3 length: 14 residues. CDR3 sequence reads: CSVARGSHTDTQYF. The CDR3 nucleotides are TGCAGCGTTGCCCGGGGCAGCCACACAGATACGCAGTATTTT.

The V gene is TRBV6-5, the J gene TRBJ1-5; D not certain. V gave up 2 bases and J gave up 2 bases, with 10 bases separating them. CDR3 size: 15 residues. Germline loops: CDR1 MNHEY, CDR2 SVGAGI. CDR3 sequence (DNA): TGTGCCAGCAGTTACGGGTGGTCTGGCAATCAGCCCCAGCATTTT. Protein: CASSYGWSGNQPQHF.

In its sample, this clonotype was seen many times. The J gene is TRBJ2-3, the V gene TRBV5-8, with 10 bases identical to TRBD1. J lost 3 bases, V lost 3 bases, and 7 bases had no gene match. Germline values: CDR1 SGHTS, CDR2 YDEGEE. This CDR3 is 16 amino acids long. CDR3 nucleotide sequence: TGTGCCAGCAGCTCCCTGGGACAGGGGAAGACAGATACGCAGTATTTT. It specifies CASSSLGQGKTDTQYF.

This clonotype showed up just once. This clone may be a read error of a much larger clone one base away. The chain is built from TRBV29-1 and TRBJ1-2; D call uncertain. Trimming took off 3 bases at V and 5 bases at J, with 22 bases between the two ends. CDR1 is SQVTM, CDR2 ANQGSEA, per germline. This CDR3 spans 16 amino acids. The CDR3 DNA reads TGCAGCGTTGATCTGGCTGTGCAGGAAAACCCTTATGGCTACACCTTC. It translates to CSVDLAVQENPYGYTF. The full variable domain, in which reference TRBV29-1 and TRBJ1-2 provide the parts outside the CDR3, is SAVISQKPSRDICQRGTSLTIQCQVDSQVTMMFWYRQQPGQSLTLIATANQGSEATYESGFVIDKFPISRPNLTFSTLTVSNMSPEDSSIYLCSVDLAVQENPYGYTFGSGTRLTVV.

Concerning this clonotype itself: One base away lies a much larger clone, so this may be a sequencing read error. The CDR3, as DNA: TGTGCCACCGGCGGAGGACTAGCGGGAATAAAAGCAGATACGCAGTATTTT. Protein: CATGGGLAGIKADTQYF. The V call is TRBV15, the J call TRBJ2-3; 12 positions match TRBD2. Germline assignment: CDR1 LNHNV and CDR2 YYDKDF (reference sequence). The V and J ends lost 8 bases and 4 bases, in that order; junction bases with no gene match: 13. The CDR3 covers 17 residues.

The table lists this clonotype with many counts. The chain employs TRBV29-1 and TRBJ2-7; perhaps D is TRBD1 or TRBD2 (5 bases each). The CDR3 covers 12 residues. CDR1 is SQVTM and CDR2 is ANQGSEA in the germline V gene. Trimming left V 7 bases short and J 6 bases short, with 16 bases between. This chain's CDR3 is CSAFGFGGEQYF. The CDR3 DNA is TGCAGCGCTTTTGGATTTGGGGGCGAGCAGTACTTC.

This clonotype showed up many times. The V and J genes are TRBV6-1 and TRBJ2-3; D may be TRBD1 or TRBD2 (5 bases each). Germline V lookup: CDR1 MNHNS, CDR2 SASEGT. This CDR3 is 16 amino acids long. Trimming removed 6 bases from V and 6 bases from J, with 22 bases in between. The CDR3: CASRDRGGTSLDTQYF. The DNA for the CDR3 is TGTGCCAGCAGGGACCGGGGCGGCACTTCCTTGGATACGCAGTATTTT.

This clonotype appeared many times. The chain has TRBV19 and TRBJ2-1; TRBD2 matches 7 bases. Trimming took 7 bases from V and 1 from J; bases not matched to a gene: 10. This CDR3 has 16 amino acids. CDR1 is LNHDA and CDR2 is SQIVND in the germline V gene (reference sequence). This CDR3 reads CASNRKWEGSYNEQFF. CDR3 coding DNA: TGTGCCAGTAATCGAAAATGGGAGGGGTCCTACAATGAGCAGTTCTTC.

This clonotype was recorded at least ten times. This chain links TRBV3-1 with TRBJ1-6; D not certain. CDR1 is LGHDT and CDR2 is YNNKEL in the germline V gene (reference sequence). The CDR3 length is 15 residues. V dropped 0 bases and J dropped 6 bases, with 9 bases sitting between them. CDR3 protein: CASSQDNGFNSPLHF. The CDR3 nucleotides are TGTGCCAGCAGCCAAGATAATGGGTTTAATTCACCCCTCCACTTT.